One and the same sample provided the 20 T cell receptor beta chains below, sequenced in a study of CD8+CD57+ T cells in acquired aplastic anemia. Template material for TCR beta VDJ and CDR3 profiling consisted of genomic DNA. TCRdb called the reads again in MiXCR, with one record for every CDR3 protein. The sample includes roughly 300,000 distinct CDR3 sequences, 55% to 60% seen only once; the top ten take around 8%. The sequenced sample consisted of sorted CD4+, CD8+, or CD8+CD57+ T cells (not recorded which) from PBMCs. These receptors all stem from a human donor with severe aplastic anemia or a healthy control (not recorded which).

V usage is TRBV20-1 and J usage is TRBJ2-7; 9 bases agree with TRBD2. The CDR3 is 15 amino acids. Germline V lookup: CDR1 DFQATT, CDR2 SNEGSKA (reference sequence). The junction had 13 bases not matched to a gene; V was cut back by 5 bases and J by 5 bases. This chain's CDR3 is CSAGSGGISSHEQYF. The CDR3 bases are TGCAGTGCTGGTAGCGGGGGTATTTCGTCCCACGAGCAGTACTTC.

This sequence joins TRBV5-4 and TRBJ2-3; 7 nucleotides agree with TRBD2. The germline V gene encodes CDR1 SGHNT and CDR2 YYREEE (reference sequence). The CDR3 consists of 15 residues. After removal of 0 bases from V and 2 bases from J, the junction contained 3 bases not matched to a gene. The CDR3 protein is CASSLGRGYTDTQYF. DNA of the CDR3: TGTGCCAGCAGCTTGGGGCGGGGGTACACAGATACGCAGTATTTT.

This chain joins TRBV30 and TRBJ1-5; no clear D gene. The CDR3 loop spans 12 amino acids. CDR1 is GTSNPN and CDR2 is SVGIG in the germline V gene (reference sequence). Trimming took 6 bases from V and 2 from J, leaving 8 bases between them. As DNA, the CDR3 is TGTGCCTGCCGGGAGGGCAATCAGCCCCAGCATTTT. As protein: CACREGNQPQHF.

Concerning this clonotype: The final CDR3 position lacks the conserved phenylalanine or tryptophan, pointing to a likely read error. The limits of the CDR3 on the DNA are not certain, so only TCRdb's listed CDR3 is given. The chain uses TRBV20-1 and TRBJ2-1; the D segment call TRBD2 is taken from the table without a DNA check. Germline CDR1 DFQATT, CDR2 SNEGSKA (reference sequence). The CDR3 sequence runs 9 residues, both termini included. The CDR3 reads CSASKFRTS.

This clonotype was detected ten times or more. The chain recombines TRBV20-1 with TRBJ1-3, with D uncertain. V was trimmed by 5 bases and J by 4 bases, leaving 18 bases between them. Per germline, CDR1 DFQATT and CDR2 SNEGSKA (reference sequence). The CDR3 spans 15 residues. The CDR3 coding sequence is TGCAGTGCTTATAACCCCGGCTGGTCCGGAAACACCATATATTTT. Its protein product is CSAYNPGWSGNTIYF.

The sample holds many counts of this clonotype. The chain joins TRBV5-1 to TRBJ1-1; weak D call: TRBD1 (6 bases). Trimming left V 3 bases short and J 8 bases short, with 26 bases between. Germline V gene data show CDR1 as SGHRS and CDR2 as YFSETQ. The CDR3 extends over 17 amino acids. CDR3 nucleotides: TGCGCCAGCAGCTATGGCCCCGGTAAGGGGGGCCTGGTGGAAGCTTTCTTT. It codes for CASSYGPGKGGLVEAFF.

A single count supports this clonotype. A junction boundary mismatches the germline segment, possibly from a read error. The chain links TRBV19 to TRBJ1-5; tentative D call: TRBD1 (5 bases). The CDR3 spans 14 residues. From germline, CDR1 is LNHDA and CDR2 SQIVND (reference sequence). CDR3 loop: CASGILGGGQPQHF. CDR3 in DNA: TGTGCCAGTGGTATATTGGGGGGAGGTCAGCCCCAGCATTTT.

Here the CDR3 DNA reads TGCAGTGCTAGCTTTGAAGGGGGCAGGAGAGTCCACTTT. It yields the protein CSASFEGGRRVHF. V is TRBV20-1 and J is TRBJ1-6; 7 nucleotides align to TRBD1. V trimming: 3 bases; J trimming: 17 bases; junction bases outside the gene matches: 13. Germline assignment: CDR1 DFQATT and CDR2 SNEGSKA (reference sequence). CDR3 size: 13 residues.

This clonotype was recorded only once. V usage is TRBV15 and J usage is TRBJ2-2; D possibly corresponds to TRBD1 (6 bases). There are 17 residues in the CDR3. Germline V gene data show CDR1 as LNHNV and CDR2 as YYDKDF (reference sequence). Trimming removed 9 bases from V and 4 bases from J, with 24 bases in between. The CDR3 reads CATATDRPQRSTGELFF. CDR3 in DNA: TGTGCCACTGCAACGGACAGACCTCAAAGAAGCACCGGGGAGCTGTTTTTT.

The V and J genes are TRBV20-1 and TRBJ2-5, with a weak D call TRBD2 (5 bases). The CDR3 spans 14 residues. The germline gives CDR1 DFQATT, CDR2 SNEGSKA (reference sequence). V gave up 0 bases and J gave up 0 bases, with 8 bases separating them. This chain's CDR3 is CSARDPDYQETQYF. Written as DNA, the CDR3 is TGCAGTGCTAGAGACCCGGACTACCAAGAGACCCAGTACTTC.

Note on this clonotype: A much larger clone is a single base away; this may be a read error. This rearrangement joins TRBV6-1 to TRBJ2-7; D call uncertain. The CDR3 covers 14 residues. The germline gives CDR1 MNHNS, CDR2 SASEGT. The DNA of the CDR3 is TGTGCCAGCAGTGCCCTAGGTGCCTCCTACGAGAAGTACTTC. Translating it yields CASSALGASYEKYF.

This clonotype appeared many times. J is TRBJ2-7 and V is TRBV2, with 11 positions matching TRBD1. CDR3 length: 13 residues. The V segment lost 8 bases and the J segment 7 bases; nucleotides outside the gene matches: 7. Germline CDR1 and CDR2: SNHLY and FYNNEI. The CDR3 spells CASGPGQGGEQYF. The CDR3 DNA reads TGTGCCAGCGGACCGGGACAGGGGGGAGAGCAGTACTTC.

This clonotype turned up a few times. V is TRBV7-9 and J is TRBJ1-6, with 10 bases lining up with TRBD1. Trimming cost V 5 bases and J 6 bases; bases outside gene matches: 7. Germline loops: CDR1 SEHNR, CDR2 FQNEAQ (reference sequence). This CDR3 comprises 16 residues. The CDR3 is CASSIYRDRGNSPLHF. As DNA, the CDR3 is TGTGCCAGCAGCATCTACCGGGACAGGGGTAATTCACCCCTCCACTTT.

The chain combines TRBV9 with TRBJ1-6; 8 bases match TRBD1. J was trimmed by 15 bases and V by 4 bases; bases with no gene match: 9. Germline loops: CDR1 SGDLS, CDR2 YYNGEE. The CDR3 has 13 amino acids. This CDR3 reads CASSLGTGHVLHF. CDR3 DNA: TGTGCCAGCAGCTTAGGGACAGGACATGTCCTCCACTTT.

The chain links TRBV5-1 to TRBJ2-7; D call uncertain. CDR1 is SGHRS and CDR2 is YFSETQ in the germline V gene. Trimming removed 1 base from V and 7 bases from J, with 9 bases in between. The CDR3 is made up of 12 amino acids. CDR3 in amino acids: CASSLLGWEQYF. In nucleotides, the CDR3 is TGCGCCAGCAGCTTGCTGGGATGGGAGCAGTACTTC.

The rearrangement joins TRBV20-1 to TRBJ2-1, with a possible D match to TRBD1 (6 bases). V lost 3 bases to trimming and J lost 5 bases, with 17 bases between them. Germline CDR1 DFQATT, CDR2 SNEGSKA (reference sequence). The CDR3 runs to 15 residues. CDR3 in DNA: TGCAGTGCTAGGGTGACAGGCCGCTATAACAATGAGCAGTTCTTC. This encodes CSARVTGRYNNEQFF.

This clonotype was seen at least ten times. The chain recombines TRBV6-6 with TRBJ2-4; no clear D gene. Trimming took 5 bases from V and 0 from J, leaving 8 bases between them. The CDR3 has 14 residues. CDR1 and CDR2 (germline): MNHNY, SVGAGI (reference sequence). The CDR3 region has the DNA TGTGCCAGCAGTGAATCCTTAGCCAAAAACATTCAGTACTTC. It specifies CASSESLAKNIQYF.

For this clonotype: The junction differs from germline at one of its ends, possibly a read error. The chain recombines TRBV7-6 with TRBJ2-7; 7 positions agree with TRBD1. The V gene's germline CDR1 is SGHVS and CDR2 FNYEAQ. CDR3 length equals 14 residues. CDR3 in amino acids: CASSSSGQIYEQYF. DNA of the CDR3: TGCGCCAGCAGCTCGTCGGGACAGATTTACGAGCAGTACTTC.

This clonotype was seen repeatedly, ten times or more. V usage is TRBV6-2 or TRBV6-3 and J usage is TRBJ1-1; 7 bases line up with TRBD1. V trimming: 5 bases; J trimming: 3 bases; junction bases outside the gene matches: 9. The CDR3 runs to 15 residues. Germline V gives CDR1 MNHEY, CDR2 SVGEGT. The CDR3 region is CASSVYRGGHTEAFF. The CDR3 nucleotides are TGTGCCAGCAGTGTGTACAGGGGAGGGCACACTGAAGCTTTCTTT.

This clonotype was seen ten or more times. This chain uses TRBV20-1 with TRBJ1-2; TRBD1 matches 7 bases. Germline CDR1 is DFQATT and CDR2 is SNEGSKA (reference sequence). V lost 1 base to trimming and J lost 5 bases; unmatched junction nucleotides: 7. The CDR3 contains 14 residues. CDR3 region: CSARASTGPYGYTF. In DNA form, the CDR3 reads TGCAGTGCTAGAGCCTCGACAGGGCCATATGGCTACACCTTC.